The rows below give T cell receptor beta chains drawn from one sample of a study of blood T cell repertoires in COVID-19. Produced via immunoSEQ multiplex PCR; TCRdb's table is partial and in-frame only. The top ten clones hold 5.5% to 7.5% of a sample with 200,000 to 250,000 clones, 70% to 90% of them seen once. The sequenced sample was peripheral blood. The receptors stem from a woman in her seventies with active or convalescent COVID-19. Each CDR3 is given with its conserved first and last residue. The D gene is left open where the match is weak. Not all rows give a size; the values are once, few, many and, for expanded clones, a class.

>TRBV10-3|NA|TRBJ2-3|TRBD1
CAISVDRAVDTQYF
TGTGCCATCAGTGTGGACAGGGCTGTAGATACGCAGTATTTT
>TRBV19|NA|TRBJ1-2|TRBD1
CASSSDRANYGYTF
TGTGCCAGTAGCAGTGACAGGGCTAATTATGGCTACACCTTC
>TRBV3-1/TRBV3-2|once|TRBJ2-1|NA
CASSQGAGSINNEQFF
TGTGCCAGCAGCCAAGGGGCAGGATCAATAAACAATGAGCAGTTCTTC
>TRBV4-2|NA|TRBJ2-3|TRBD1
CASSQPVGQGADTQYF
TGTGCCAGCAGCCAACCCGTAGGGCAGGGGGCAGATACGCAGTATTTT
>TRBV5-6|once|TRBJ2-7|NA
CASSLGGYRPYEQYF
TGTGCCAGCAGCTTGGGAGGGTACCGTCCCTACGAGCAGTACTTC
>TRBV6-2/TRBV6-3|NA|TRBJ2-3|TRBD2
CASSYSPSGSTDTQYF
TGTGCCAGCAGTTACTCTCCTAGCGGAAGCACAGATACGCAGTATTTT
>TRBV7-2|once|TRBJ1-2|TRBD1
CASRPTGGDHYGYTF
TGTGCCAGCAGACCGACAGGGGGTGATCACTATGGCTACACCTTC
>TRBV5-1|NA|TRBJ2-6|NA
CASSLAEGPSGANVLTF
TGCGCCAGCAGCTTGGCCGAGGGCCCCTCTGGGGCCAACGTCCTGACTTTC
>TRBV5-6|NA|TRBJ2-7|NA
CASSRVDYEQYF
TGTGCCAGCAGCCGGGTAGACTACGAGCAGTACTTC
>TRBV9|NA|TRBJ1-1|NA
CASSVATSPNTEAFF
TGTGCCAGCAGCGTAGCTACGTCTCCGAACACTGAAGCTTTCTTT
>TRBV7-2|NA|TRBJ2-2|TRBD2
CASSLVGGFTSANTGELFF
TGTGCCAGCAGCTTAGTGGGGGGTTTTACTAGCGCGAACACCGGGGAGCTGTTTTTT
>TRBV7-2|NA|TRBJ1-2|TRBD1
CASTFRDRPNYGYTF
TGTGCCAGCACTTTCCGGGACAGACCTAACTATGGCTACACCTTC
>TRBV4-3|NA|TRBJ1-2|TRBD1
CASSQRGQYGYTF
TGCGCCAGCAGCCAAAGGGGGCAATATGGCTACACCTTC
>TRBV6-1|NA|TRBJ1-3|NA
CASSEVPNTIYF
TGTGCCAGCAGTGAAGTCCCGAACACCATATATTTT
>TRBV7-6|few|TRBJ1-5|NA
CASSAVEGQPQHF
TGTGCCAGCAGCGCCGTTGAGGGTCAGCCCCAGCATTTT
>TRBV3-1/TRBV3-2|NA|TRBJ2-1|TRBD1
CASSQIGTAVEQFF
TGTGCCAGCAGCCAGATCGGGACAGCGGTTGAGCAGTTCTTC
>TRBV5-8|NA|TRBJ1-2|NA
CASSWRAVYGYTF
TGTGCCAGCAGCTGGAGGGCAGTCTATGGCTACACCTTC
>TRBV10-2|NA|TRBJ1-5|NA
CASSESTGSPQHF
TGCGCCAGCAGTGAGTCGACCGGGTCGCCCCAGCATTTT
>TRBV7-9|once|TRBJ1-1|NA
CASSLGRGNTEAFF
TGTGCCAGCAGCTTGGGCAGGGGGAACACTGAAGCTTTCTTT
>TRBV27|NA|TRBJ2-1|TRBD1
CASSLRTGGNEQFF
TGTGCCAGCAGTCTCCGGACAGGGGGCAATGAGCAGTTCTTC
>TRBV7-9|NA|TRBJ1-4|NA
CASSPLGAGNEKLFF
TGTGCCAGCAGCCCATTGGGAGCGGGTAATGAAAAACTGTTTTTT
>TRBV14|NA|TRBJ2-7|NA
CASSPQGRLYEQYF
TGTGCCAGCAGCCCACAAGGCAGGTTGTACGAGCAGTACTTC
>TRBV6-2/TRBV6-3|NA|TRBJ1-1|NA
CASSFGQRGIEAFF
TGTGCCAGCAGTTTTGGACAGAGGGGTATTGAAGCTTTCTTT